This T cell receptor (beta chain) was captured in a study of blood T cells in healthy people across ages. Study information: When template switching was applied, about one barcoded beta molecule was captured per two T cells.

This CDR3 is built from 17 residues. The germline V and J ends were trimmed by 3 bases and 1 base, with 16 bases remaining between them. CDR1 and CDR2 (germline): MGHRA, YSYEKL. As concerns this clonotype: Its target is not known.

Using a J-beta primer mix together with a sample-barcoded 5' primer, a second PCR was run for roughly 6 to 11 cycles. One entry per CDR3 protein results from TCRdb running MiXCR on the 5' RACE reads. The profile shows some 370,000 distinct CDR3 sequences, 50% to 60% of them singletons. Isolating PBMCs gave at least 6 million of these cells per sample. Study-level results: Roughly linearly, TCR beta diversity per million T cells fell as age increased. Estimated diversity that came from one million T cells was considered an underestimate.

Sample: blood. The V call is TRBV4-1, the J call TRBJ1-5; weak D call: TRBD1 (5 bases). This clonotype originated in a man aged 55 to 70 in good health. CDR3 amino acids: CASSQGTPGGSNQPQHF. CDR3 sequence (DNA): TGCGCCAGCAGCCAGGGCACGCCCGGGGGGAGCAATCAGCCCCAGCATTTT.